The rows below give T cell receptor beta chains drawn from one sample of a study of cytomegalovirus exposure and HLA in healthy donors. Data came from immunoSEQ multiplex PCR; TCRdb stores just in-frame clones and leaves some out. This sample has 250,000 to 400,000 clones, with 70% to 90% found just once. The sample taken for sequencing was PBMCs. Receptor source: a man younger than 40 in good health and CMV-seronegative. The CDR3 runs from the conserved cysteine through the conserved F or W. Each record gives: CDR3 DNA, CDR3 protein, D gene, V gene, clone size, J gene. A D gene is named only where the DNA matches it firmly. Expanded clones get a size class; other rows say once, few or many, or leave the size out.

DNA: TGCGCCAGCAGTCGAGAGGGGGACAATAATTCACCCCTCCACTTT
CDR3: CASSREGDNNSPLHF
D: .
V: TRBV4-1
size: few
J: TRBJ1-6

DNA: TGCGCCAGCAGCCCCGCCGCGGGGGGAAACTATGGCTACACCTTC
CDR3: CASSPAAGGNYGYTF
D: .
V: TRBV5-1
size: .
J: TRBJ1-2

DNA: TGTGCCAGCAGTGCGGAGAGGATGGCCGGGGGCTACACCTTC
CDR3: CASSAERMAGGYTF
D: .
V: TRBV6-1
size: .
J: TRBJ1-2

DNA: TGTGCCTGGAGTTGGGGGCTAAGGGATGGCTACACCTTC
CDR3: CAWSWGLRDGYTF
D: .
V: TRBV30
size: .
J: TRBJ1-2

DNA: TGTGCCAGTAAGTCGAGGGTTCCAGGCACGAACACCGGGGAGCTGTTTTTT
CDR3: CASKSRVPGTNTGELFF
D: .
V: TRBV19
size: .
J: TRBJ2-2

DNA: TGTGCCAGCAGCTTGGGGGCCTCCAATGAAAAACTGTTTTTT
CDR3: CASSLGASNEKLFF
D: .
V: TRBV7-6
size: .
J: TRBJ1-4

DNA: TGTGCCACCAGCAGAGATCGACAGGGGTCCAGTTTCTCCTACGAGCAGTACTTC
CDR3: CATSRDRQGSSFSYEQYF
D: TRBD1
V: TRBV15
size: .
J: TRBJ2-7

DNA: TGCGCCACACGCCGGACAGGGGGCACCGGGGAGCTGTTTTTT
CDR3: CATRRTGGTGELFF
D: TRBD1
V: TRBV4-1
size: .
J: TRBJ2-2

DNA: TGTGCCAGCAGGTTGACAGGGGTAGTGAACACTGAAGCTTTCTTT
CDR3: CASRLTGVVNTEAFF
D: TRBD1
V: TRBV2
size: .
J: TRBJ1-1

DNA: TGTGCCAGCAGCTCCCACAGGGGGCGCAGTGAAAAACTGTTTTTT
CDR3: CASSSHRGRSEKLFF
D: TRBD1
V: TRBV11-3
size: .
J: TRBJ1-4

DNA: TGCGCCAGCAGCCCGACAAAAACCTACGAGCAGTACTTC
CDR3: CASSPTKTYEQYF
D: .
V: TRBV5-1
size: .
J: TRBJ2-7

DNA: TGCGCCAGCAGCCCGGGGGGGAGTAACTCTGGAAACACCATATATTTT
CDR3: CASSPGGSNSGNTIYF
D: .
V: TRBV4-1
size: .
J: TRBJ1-3

DNA: TGTGCCTGGAAAACGACAGGGGGCCCCTACAATGAGCAGTTCTTC
CDR3: CAWKTTGGPYNEQFF
D: TRBD1
V: TRBV30
size: .
J: TRBJ2-1

DNA: TGTGCCAGCAGTCCTCCCGGGGGGCTACAAGAGACCCAGTACTTC
CDR3: CASSPPGGLQETQYF
D: .
V: TRBV27
size: .
J: TRBJ2-5

DNA: TGTGCCAGCACCCAGGGGAGTGTAGCTTTCTTT
CDR3: CASTQGSVAFF
D: .
V: TRBV6-6
size: few
J: TRBJ1-1

DNA: TGTGCCAGCAGCTCAGGACTATCCACCGGGGAGCTGTTTTTT
CDR3: CASSSGLSTGELFF
D: .
V: TRBV7-9
size: .
J: TRBJ2-2

DNA: TGTGCCACCTCCCGGGACAGGGATTCACCCCTCCACTTT
CDR3: CATSRDRDSPLHF
D: TRBD1
V: TRBV2
size: few
J: TRBJ1-6

DNA: TGTGCCAGCAGCTTGGCGACAGGTTCTGGAAACACCATATATTTT
CDR3: CASSLATGSGNTIYF
D: .
V: TRBV5-4
size: .
J: TRBJ1-3

DNA: TGTGCCAGCAGCTTACTACAGGGCCCTGGGGAGCAGTACTTC
CDR3: CASSLLQGPGEQYF
D: .
V: TRBV7-9
size: few
J: TRBJ2-7